The clone carrying this TCR beta chain came up a few times. Its antigen is not identified. This sample is part of a study of beta chain features in type 1 diabetes. Study conclusions and caveats: When Type 1 diabetes patients were examined, their TCRB CDR3s proved moderately but significantly shorter in all four CD4+ subsets.

The authors reverse transcribed all of the isolated RNA, so sequencing captured expressed TCRB transcripts. Profiling relied on immunoSEQ multiplex PCR, and the TCRdb table lists in-frame clones only, not all of them. The sample comprises just over 450,000 clones, approximately 28% of which are singletons, and 0.065% rests with the top ten. V was cut by 6 bases and J by 2 bases, with 17 bases left in between. In germline, CDR1 is LNHDA, CDR2 SQIVND (reference sequence). The CDR3 contains 16 residues. The clonotype comes from a young man in good health. The chain employs TRBV19 and TRBJ2-1, with a tentative D call TRBD2 (7 bases). The sample comprised naive CD4+ T cells from blood. CDR3 coding DNA: TGTGCCAGTAGCCCCCTCCGGGGGGCAGCCTACAATGAGCAGTTCTTC. This encodes CASSPLRGAAYNEQFF.